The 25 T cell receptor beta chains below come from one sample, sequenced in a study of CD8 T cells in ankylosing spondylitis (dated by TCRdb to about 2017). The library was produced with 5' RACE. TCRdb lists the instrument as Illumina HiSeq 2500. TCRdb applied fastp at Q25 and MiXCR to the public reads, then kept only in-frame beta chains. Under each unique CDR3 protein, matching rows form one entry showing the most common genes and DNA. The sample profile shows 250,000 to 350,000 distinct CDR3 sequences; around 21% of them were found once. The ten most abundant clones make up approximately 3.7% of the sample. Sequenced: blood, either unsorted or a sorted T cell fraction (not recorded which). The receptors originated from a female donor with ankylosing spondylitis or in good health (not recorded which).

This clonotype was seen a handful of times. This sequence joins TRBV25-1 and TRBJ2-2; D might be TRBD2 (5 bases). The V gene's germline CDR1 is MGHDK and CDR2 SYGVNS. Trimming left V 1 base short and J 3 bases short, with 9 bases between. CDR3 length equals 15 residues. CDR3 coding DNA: TGTGCCAGCAGTGAATCTCGGGGTTACACCGGGGAGCTGTTTTTT. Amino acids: CASSESRGYTGELFF. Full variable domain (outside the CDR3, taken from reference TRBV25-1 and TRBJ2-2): EADIYQTPRYLVIGTGKKITLECSQTMGHDKMYWYQQDPGMELHLIHYSYGVNSTEKGDLSSESTVSRIRTEHFPLTLESARPSHTSQYLCASSESRGYTGELFFGEGSRLTVL.

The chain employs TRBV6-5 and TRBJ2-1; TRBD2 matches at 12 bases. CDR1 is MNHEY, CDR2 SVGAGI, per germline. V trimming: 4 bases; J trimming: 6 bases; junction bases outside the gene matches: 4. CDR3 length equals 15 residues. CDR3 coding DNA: TGTGCCAGCAGTTCGGAGACTAGCGGGAGCAATGAGCAGTTCTTC. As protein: CASSSETSGSNEQFF.

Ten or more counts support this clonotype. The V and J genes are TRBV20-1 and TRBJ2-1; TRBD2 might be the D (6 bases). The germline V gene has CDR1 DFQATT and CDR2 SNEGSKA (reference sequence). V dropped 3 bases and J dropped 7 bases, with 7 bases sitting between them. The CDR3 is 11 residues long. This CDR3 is CSASRGNEQFF. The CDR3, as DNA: TGCAGTGCTAGTCGGGGGAATGAGCAGTTCTTC.

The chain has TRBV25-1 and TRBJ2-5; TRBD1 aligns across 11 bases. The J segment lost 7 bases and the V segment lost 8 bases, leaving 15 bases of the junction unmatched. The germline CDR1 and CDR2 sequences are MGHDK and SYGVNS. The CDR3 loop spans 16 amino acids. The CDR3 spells CASGTDWTGGAGTQYF. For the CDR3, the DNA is TGTGCCAGCGGGACCGATTGGACAGGGGGCGCGGGGACCCAGTACTTC.

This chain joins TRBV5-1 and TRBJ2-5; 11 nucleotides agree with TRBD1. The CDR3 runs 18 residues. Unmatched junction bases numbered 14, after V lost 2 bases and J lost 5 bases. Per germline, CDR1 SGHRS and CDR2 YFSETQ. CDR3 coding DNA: TGCGCCAGCAGCTTCTCCCCCTCCGGGACAGGGGGTGCGGAGACCCAGTACTTC. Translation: CASSFSPSGTGGAETQYF.

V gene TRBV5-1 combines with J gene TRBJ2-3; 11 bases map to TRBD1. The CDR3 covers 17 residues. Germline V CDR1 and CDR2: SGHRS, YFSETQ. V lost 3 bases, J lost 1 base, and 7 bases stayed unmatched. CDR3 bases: TGCGCCAGCAGCTCCGGGACAGGGGGTCGGGGCACAGATACGCAGTATTTT. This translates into CASSSGTGGRGTDTQYF.

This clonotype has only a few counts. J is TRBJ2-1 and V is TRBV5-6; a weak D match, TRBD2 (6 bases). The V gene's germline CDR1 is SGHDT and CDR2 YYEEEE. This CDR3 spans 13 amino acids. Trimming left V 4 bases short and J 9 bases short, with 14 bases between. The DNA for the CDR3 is TGTGCCAGCAGCCTCCTCTCCGGGAGTGAGCAGTTCTTC. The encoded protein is CASSLLSGSEQFF.

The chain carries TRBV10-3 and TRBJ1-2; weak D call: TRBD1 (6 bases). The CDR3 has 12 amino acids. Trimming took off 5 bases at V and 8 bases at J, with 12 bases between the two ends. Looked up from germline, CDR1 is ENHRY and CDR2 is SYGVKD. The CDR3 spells CAISTGSEGYTF. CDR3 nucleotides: TGTGCCATCAGTACAGGGTCTGAAGGCTACACCTTC.

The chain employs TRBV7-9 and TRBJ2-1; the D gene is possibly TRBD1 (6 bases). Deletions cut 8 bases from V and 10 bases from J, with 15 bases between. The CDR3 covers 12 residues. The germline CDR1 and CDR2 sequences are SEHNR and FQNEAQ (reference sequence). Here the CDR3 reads CASGNPGEEQFF. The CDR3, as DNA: TGTGCCAGCGGCAACCCAGGGGAGGAGCAGTTCTTC. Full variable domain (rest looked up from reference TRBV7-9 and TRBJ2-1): DTGVSQNPRHKITKRGQNVTFRCDPISEHNRLYWYRQTLGQGPEFLTYFQNEAQLEKSRLLSDRFSAERPKGSFSTLEIQRTEQGDSAMYLCASGNPGEEQFFGPGTRLTVL.

The CDR3 protein is CASSLHSGGYEQFF. In nucleotides, the CDR3 is TGTGCCAGCAGCTTACATTCTGGAGGCTATGAGCAGTTCTTC. The rearrangement uses TRBV7-2 and TRBJ2-1, with D possibly matching TRBD2 (5 bases). Germline CDR1 reads SGHTA; CDR2 reads FQGNSA. The CDR3 is 14 residues long. V lost 2 bases, J lost 8 bases, and 13 bases lay in between.

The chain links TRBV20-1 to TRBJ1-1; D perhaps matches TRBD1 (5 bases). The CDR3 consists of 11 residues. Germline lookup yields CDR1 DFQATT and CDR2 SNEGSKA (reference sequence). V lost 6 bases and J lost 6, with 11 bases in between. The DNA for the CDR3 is TGCAGTGCGAGCAGGGACCCTGAAGCTTTCTTT. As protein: CSASRDPEAFF.

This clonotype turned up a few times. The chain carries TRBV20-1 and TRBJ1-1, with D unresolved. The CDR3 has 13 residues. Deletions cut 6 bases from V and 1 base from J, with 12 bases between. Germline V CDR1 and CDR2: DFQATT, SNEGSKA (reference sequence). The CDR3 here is CSAPPGSNTEAFF. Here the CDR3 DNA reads TGCAGTGCACCCCCTGGATCGAACACTGAAGCTTTCTTT.

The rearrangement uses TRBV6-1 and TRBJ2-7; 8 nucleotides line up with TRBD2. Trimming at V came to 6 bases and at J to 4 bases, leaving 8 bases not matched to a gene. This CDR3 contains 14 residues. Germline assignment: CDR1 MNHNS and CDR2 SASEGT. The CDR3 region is CASSRVSGRYEQYF. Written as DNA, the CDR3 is TGTGCCAGCAGCCGCGTGAGCGGGAGATACGAGCAGTACTTC.

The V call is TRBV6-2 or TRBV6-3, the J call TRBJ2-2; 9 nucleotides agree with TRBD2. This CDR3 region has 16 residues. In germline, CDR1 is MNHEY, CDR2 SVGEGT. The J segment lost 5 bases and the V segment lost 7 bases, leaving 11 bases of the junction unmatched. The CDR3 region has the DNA TGTGCCAGCAAAAGACTAGCGGAGCTAGGGACCGGGGAGCTGTTTTTT. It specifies CASKRLAELGTGELFF.

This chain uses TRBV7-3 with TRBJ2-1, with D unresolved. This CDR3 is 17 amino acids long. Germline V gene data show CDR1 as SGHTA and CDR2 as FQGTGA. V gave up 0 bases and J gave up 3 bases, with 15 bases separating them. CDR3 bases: TGTGCCAGCAGCTTAACCCCCAGTCCGATTGGCTACAATGAGCAGTTCTTC. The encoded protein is CASSLTPSPIGYNEQFF.

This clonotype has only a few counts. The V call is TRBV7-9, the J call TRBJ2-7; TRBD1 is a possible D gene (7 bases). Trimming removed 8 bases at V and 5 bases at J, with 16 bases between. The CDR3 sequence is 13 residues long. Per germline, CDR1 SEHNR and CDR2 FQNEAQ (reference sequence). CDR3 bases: TGTGCCAGCGAATCAGGGGGGACGGACGAGCAGTACTTC. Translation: CASESGGTDEQYF. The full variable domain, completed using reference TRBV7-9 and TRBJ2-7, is DTGVSQNPRHKITKRGQNVTFRCDPISEHNRLYWYRQTLGQGPEFLTYFQNEAQLEKSRLLSDRFSAERPKGSFSTLEIQRTEQGDSAMYLCASESGGTDEQYFGPGTRLTVT.

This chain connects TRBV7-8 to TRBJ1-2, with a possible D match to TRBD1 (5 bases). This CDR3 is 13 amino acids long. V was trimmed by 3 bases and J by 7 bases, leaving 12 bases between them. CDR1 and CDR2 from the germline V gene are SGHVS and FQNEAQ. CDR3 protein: CASSFGQGFGYTF. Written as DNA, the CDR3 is TGTGCCAGCAGCTTTGGGCAGGGATTTGGCTACACCTTC.

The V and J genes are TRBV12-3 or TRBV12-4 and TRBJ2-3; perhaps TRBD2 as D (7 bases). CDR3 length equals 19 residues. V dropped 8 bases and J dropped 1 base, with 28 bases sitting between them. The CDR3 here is CASYPRRGRAGRGTDTQYF. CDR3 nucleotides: TGTGCCAGCTATCCCCGGCGGGGGCGGGCAGGAAGAGGCACAGATACGCAGTATTTT.

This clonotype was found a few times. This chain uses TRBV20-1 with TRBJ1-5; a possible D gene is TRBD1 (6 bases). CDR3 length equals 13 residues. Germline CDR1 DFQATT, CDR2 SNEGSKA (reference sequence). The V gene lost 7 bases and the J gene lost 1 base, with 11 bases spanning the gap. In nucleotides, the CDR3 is TGCAGTGTTTTGGGGGCGAGCAATCAGCCCCAGCATTTT. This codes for CSVLGASNQPQHF.

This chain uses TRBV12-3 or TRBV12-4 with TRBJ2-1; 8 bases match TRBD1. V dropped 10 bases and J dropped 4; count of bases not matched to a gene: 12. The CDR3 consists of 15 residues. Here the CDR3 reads CANGKTGESYNEQFF. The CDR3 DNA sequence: TGTGCCAACGGAAAGACAGGGGAATCATACAATGAGCAGTTCTTC.

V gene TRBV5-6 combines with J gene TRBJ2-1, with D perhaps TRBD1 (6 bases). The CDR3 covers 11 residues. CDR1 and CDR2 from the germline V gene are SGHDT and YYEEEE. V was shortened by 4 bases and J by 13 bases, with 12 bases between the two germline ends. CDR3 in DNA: TGTGCCAGCAGCCTGCACAGGGACCAGTTCTTC. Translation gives CASSLHRDQFF.

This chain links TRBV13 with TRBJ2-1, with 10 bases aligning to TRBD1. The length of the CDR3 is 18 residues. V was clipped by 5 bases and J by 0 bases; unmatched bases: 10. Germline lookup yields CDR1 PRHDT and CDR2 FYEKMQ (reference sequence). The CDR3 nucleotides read TGTGCCAGCAGCCCCGGGACAGGGGCTCCAAGCTCCTACAATGAGCAGTTCTTC. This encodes CASSPGTGAPSSYNEQFF. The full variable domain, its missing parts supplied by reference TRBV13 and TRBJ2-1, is AAGVIQSPRHLIKEKRETATLKCYPIPRHDTVYWYQQGPGQDPQFLISFYEKMQSDKGSIPDRFSAQQFSDYHSELNMSSLELGDSALYFCASSPGTGAPSSYNEQFFGPGTRLTVL.

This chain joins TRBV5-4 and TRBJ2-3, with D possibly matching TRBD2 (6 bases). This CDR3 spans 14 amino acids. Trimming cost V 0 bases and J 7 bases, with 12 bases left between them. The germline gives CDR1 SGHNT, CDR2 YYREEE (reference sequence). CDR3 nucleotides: TGTGCCAGCAGCTTGGAACTAGCTACCCATACGCAGTATTTT. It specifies CASSLELATHTQYF.

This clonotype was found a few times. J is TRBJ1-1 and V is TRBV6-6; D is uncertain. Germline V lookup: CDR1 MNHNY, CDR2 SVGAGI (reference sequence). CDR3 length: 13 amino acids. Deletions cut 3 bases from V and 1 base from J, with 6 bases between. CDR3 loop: CASSYGWNTEAFF. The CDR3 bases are TGTGCCAGCAGTTATGGCTGGAACACTGAAGCTTTCTTT.

DNA for the CDR3: TGTGCCAGCAGTGGGACATTGAACACTGAAGCTTTCTTT. It yields the protein CASSGTLNTEAFF. This rearrangement joins TRBV6-1 to TRBJ1-1; D might be TRBD1 (5 bases). With 4 bases removed from V and 0 bases from J, the gap between germline ends came to 6 bases. From germline, CDR1 is MNHNS and CDR2 SASEGT. CDR3 size: 13 residues.